The 5 T cell receptor beta chains given below trace back to one sample, sequenced in a study of blood T cells in healthy people across ages. A J-beta primer mix and a sample-barcoded 5' primer were used in a second PCR of roughly 7 to 12 cycles. TCRdb itself ran the 5' RACE reads through MiXCR, one entry per CDR3 protein. In the table there are roughly 680,000 distinct CDR3 sequences, 40% to 65% of which are singletons. Sequenced input: blood. The receptors stem from a woman aged 80 or over in good health.

The chain couples TRBV5-1 to TRBJ2-3, with 8 bases aligning to TRBD1. There are 15 residues in the CDR3. The V gene's germline CDR1 is SGHRS and CDR2 YFSETQ. V shed 3 bases, J shed 14 bases, and the junction held 17 bases outside the gene matches. This CDR3 reads CASSYGQGATQDRYF. CDR3 DNA sequence: TGCGCCAGCAGCTATGGACAGGGAGCAACCCAAGATCGGTATTTT.

Remarks on this clonotype: A single base separates this from a much larger clone, so it may be a read error. CDR3 bases: TGCGCCAGTGACAGTGTCGGAACCGGGGAGCTGTTTTTT. It translates to CASDSVGTGELFF. J is TRBJ2-2 and V is TRBV10-2; tentatively, D is TRBD1 (5 bases). The length of the CDR3 is 13 residues. CDR1 WSHSY and CDR2 SAAADI come from the germline V gene. The germline V and J ends were trimmed by 9 bases and 5 bases, with 13 bases remaining between them.

This clonotype showed up many times. J is TRBJ2-2 and V is TRBV12-3 or TRBV12-4; the D gene is possibly TRBD1 (6 bases). This CDR3 has 16 amino acids. Trimming removed 5 bases at V and 2 bases at J, with 15 bases between. The CDR3 loop is CASSPGGQFNTGELFF. The CDR3, as DNA: TGTGCCAGCAGTCCCGGTGGACAGTTCAACACCGGGGAGCTGTTTTTT.

V is TRBV5-6 and J is TRBJ1-1; TRBD1 matches at 12 bases. Trimming cost V 6 bases and J 10 bases; bases outside gene matches: 28. The CDR3 has 20 amino acids. Germline V gives CDR1 SGHDT, CDR2 YYEEEE. The CDR3 DNA reads TGTGCCAGCACCTATTTCCCCCTGCCGGGACAGGGGGCAAGGTGGTATGGAGCTTTCTTT. This gives the protein CASTYFPLPGQGARWYGAFF. The whole variable domain, remainder taken from reference TRBV5-6 and TRBJ1-1, is DAGVTQSPTHLIKTRGQQVTLRCSPKSGHDTVSWYQQALGQGPQFIFQYYEEEERQRGNFPDRFSGHQFPNYSSELNVNALLLGDSALYLCASTYFPLPGQGARWYGAFFGQGTRLTVV.

V is TRBV20-1 and J is TRBJ2-4; TRBD1 matches at 7 bases. The V gene's germline CDR1 is DFQATT and CDR2 SNEGSKA (reference sequence). The CDR3 covers 16 residues. The J segment lost 2 bases and the V segment lost 3 bases, leaving 10 bases of the junction unmatched. The CDR3 loop reads CSARDDRVLSKNIQYF. The DNA for the CDR3 is TGCAGTGCTAGGGATGACAGGGTGCTATCCAAAAACATTCAGTACTTC.